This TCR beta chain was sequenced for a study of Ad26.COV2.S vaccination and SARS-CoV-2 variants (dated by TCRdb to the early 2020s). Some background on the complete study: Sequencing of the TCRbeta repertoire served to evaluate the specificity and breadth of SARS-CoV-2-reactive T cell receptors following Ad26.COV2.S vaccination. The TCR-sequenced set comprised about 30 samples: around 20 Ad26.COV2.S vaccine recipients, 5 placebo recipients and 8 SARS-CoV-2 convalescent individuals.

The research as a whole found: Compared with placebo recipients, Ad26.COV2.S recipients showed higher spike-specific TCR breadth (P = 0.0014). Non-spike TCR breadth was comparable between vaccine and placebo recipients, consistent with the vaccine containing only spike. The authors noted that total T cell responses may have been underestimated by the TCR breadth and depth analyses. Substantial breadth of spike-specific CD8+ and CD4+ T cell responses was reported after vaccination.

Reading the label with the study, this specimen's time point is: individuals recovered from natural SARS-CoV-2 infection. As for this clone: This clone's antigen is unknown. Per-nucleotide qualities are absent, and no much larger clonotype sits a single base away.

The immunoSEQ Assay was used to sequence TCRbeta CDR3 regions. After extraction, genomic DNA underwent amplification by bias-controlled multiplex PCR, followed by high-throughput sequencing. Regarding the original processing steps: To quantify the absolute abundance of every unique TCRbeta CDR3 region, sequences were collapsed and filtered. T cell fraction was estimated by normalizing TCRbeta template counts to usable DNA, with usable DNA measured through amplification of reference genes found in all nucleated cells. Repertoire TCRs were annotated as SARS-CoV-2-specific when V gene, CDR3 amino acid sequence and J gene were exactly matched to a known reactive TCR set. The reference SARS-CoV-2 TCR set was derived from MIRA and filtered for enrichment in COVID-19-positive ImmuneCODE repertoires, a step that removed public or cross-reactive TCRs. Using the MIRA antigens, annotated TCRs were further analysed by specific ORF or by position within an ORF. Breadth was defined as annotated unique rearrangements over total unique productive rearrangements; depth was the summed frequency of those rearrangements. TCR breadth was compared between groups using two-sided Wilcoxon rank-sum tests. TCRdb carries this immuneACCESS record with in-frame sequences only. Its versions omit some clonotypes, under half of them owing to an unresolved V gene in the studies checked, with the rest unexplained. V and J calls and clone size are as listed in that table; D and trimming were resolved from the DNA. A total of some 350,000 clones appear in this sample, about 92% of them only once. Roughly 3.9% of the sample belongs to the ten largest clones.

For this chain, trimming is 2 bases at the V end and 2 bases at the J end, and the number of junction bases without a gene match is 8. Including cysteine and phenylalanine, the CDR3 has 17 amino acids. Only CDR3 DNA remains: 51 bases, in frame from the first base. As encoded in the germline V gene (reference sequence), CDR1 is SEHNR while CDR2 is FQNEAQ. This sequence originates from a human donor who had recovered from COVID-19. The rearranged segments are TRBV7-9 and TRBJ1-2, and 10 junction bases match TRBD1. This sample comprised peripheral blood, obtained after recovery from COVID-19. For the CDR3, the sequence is CASSLMGQGIRNYGYTF. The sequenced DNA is TGTGCCAGCAGCTTAATGGGACAGGGGATAAGGAACTATGGCTACACCTTC.